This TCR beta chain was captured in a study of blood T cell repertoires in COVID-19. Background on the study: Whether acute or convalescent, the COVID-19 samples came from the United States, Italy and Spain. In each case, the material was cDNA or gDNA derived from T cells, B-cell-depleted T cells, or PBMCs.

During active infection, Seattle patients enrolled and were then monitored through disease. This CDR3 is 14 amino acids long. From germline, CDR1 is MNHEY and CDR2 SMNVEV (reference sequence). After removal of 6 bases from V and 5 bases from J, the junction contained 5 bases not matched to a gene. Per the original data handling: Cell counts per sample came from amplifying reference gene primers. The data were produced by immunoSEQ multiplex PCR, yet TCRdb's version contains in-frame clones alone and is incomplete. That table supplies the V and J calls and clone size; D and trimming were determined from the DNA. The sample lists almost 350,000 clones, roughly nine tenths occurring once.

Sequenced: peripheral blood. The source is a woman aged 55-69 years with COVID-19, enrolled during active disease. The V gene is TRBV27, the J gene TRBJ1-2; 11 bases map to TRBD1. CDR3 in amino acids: CASRGTGGVYGYTF. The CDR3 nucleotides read TGTGCCAGCAGAGGGACAGGGGGTGTGTATGGCTACACCTTC.